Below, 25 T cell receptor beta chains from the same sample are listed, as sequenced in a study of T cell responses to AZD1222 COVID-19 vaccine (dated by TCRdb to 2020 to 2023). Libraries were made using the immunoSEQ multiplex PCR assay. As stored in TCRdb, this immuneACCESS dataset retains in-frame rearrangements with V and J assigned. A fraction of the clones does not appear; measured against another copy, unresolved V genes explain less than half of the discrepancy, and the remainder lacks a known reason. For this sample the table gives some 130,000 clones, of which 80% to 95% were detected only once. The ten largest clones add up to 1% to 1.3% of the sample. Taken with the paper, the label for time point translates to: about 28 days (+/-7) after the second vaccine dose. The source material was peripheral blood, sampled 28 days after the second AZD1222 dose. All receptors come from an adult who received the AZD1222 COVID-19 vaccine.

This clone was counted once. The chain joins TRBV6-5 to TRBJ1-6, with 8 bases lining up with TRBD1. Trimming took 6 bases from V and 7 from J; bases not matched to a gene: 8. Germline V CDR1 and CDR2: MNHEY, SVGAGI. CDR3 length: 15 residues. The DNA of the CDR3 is TGTGCCAGCAGACCCTGGGGACAGGACAATTCACCCCTCCACTTT. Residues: CASRPWGQDNSPLHF.

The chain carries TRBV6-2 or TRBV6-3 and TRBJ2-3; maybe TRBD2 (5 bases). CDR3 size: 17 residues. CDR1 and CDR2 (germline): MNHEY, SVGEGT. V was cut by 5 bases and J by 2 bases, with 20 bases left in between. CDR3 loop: CASSPGLAQDYTDTQYF. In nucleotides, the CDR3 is TGTGCCAGCAGTCCCGGATTAGCGCAAGACTACACAGATACGCAGTATTTT.

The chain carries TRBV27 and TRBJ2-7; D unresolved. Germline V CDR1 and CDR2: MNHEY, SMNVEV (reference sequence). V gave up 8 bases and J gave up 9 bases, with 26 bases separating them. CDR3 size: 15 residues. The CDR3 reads CASGPNSRGQSWQYF. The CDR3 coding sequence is TGTGCCAGCGGCCCAAATTCGCGTGGGCAGTCGTGGCAGTACTTC.

The CDR3 nucleotides read TGTGCCAGCAGTAACAGCGGGAGGAATGAGCAGTTCTTC. This gives the protein CASSNSGRNEQFF. The chain has TRBV27 and TRBJ2-1; 9 nucleotides line up with TRBD2. This CDR3 spans 13 amino acids. Germline assignment: CDR1 MNHEY and CDR2 SMNVEV (reference sequence). Germline trimming cut 5 bases from V and 7 bases from J; bases unmatched to any gene: 3.

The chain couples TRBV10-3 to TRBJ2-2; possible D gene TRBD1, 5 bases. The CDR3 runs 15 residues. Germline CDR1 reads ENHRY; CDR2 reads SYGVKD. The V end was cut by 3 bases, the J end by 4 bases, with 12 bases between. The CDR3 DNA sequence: TGTGCCATCAGTGACCAGGACACCTTCACCGGGGAGCTGTTTTTT. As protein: CAISDQDTFTGELFF.

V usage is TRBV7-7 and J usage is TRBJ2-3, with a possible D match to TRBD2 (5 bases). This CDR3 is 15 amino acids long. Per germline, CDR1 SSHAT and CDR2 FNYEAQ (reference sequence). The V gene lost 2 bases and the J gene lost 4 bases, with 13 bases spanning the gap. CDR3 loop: CASSLKASRADTQYF. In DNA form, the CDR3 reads TGTGCCAGCAGCTTAAAGGCTAGCCGGGCAGATACGCAGTATTTT.

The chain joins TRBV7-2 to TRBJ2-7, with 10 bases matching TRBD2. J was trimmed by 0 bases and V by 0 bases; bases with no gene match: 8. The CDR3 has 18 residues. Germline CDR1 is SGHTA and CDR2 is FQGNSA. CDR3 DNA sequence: TGTGCCAGCAGCTTAGCGAGAGTAGCGGGGGGCCGCTCCTACGAGCAGTACTTC. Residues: CASSLARVAGGRSYEQYF.

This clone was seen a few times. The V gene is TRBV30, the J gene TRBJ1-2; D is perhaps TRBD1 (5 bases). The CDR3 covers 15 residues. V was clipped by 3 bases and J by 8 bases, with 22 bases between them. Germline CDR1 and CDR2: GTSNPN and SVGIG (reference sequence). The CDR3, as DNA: TGTGCCTGGAGACCCGGGACCGTTTGGAATGAAGGCTACACCTTC. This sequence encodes CAWRPGTVWNEGYTF.

The CDR3 sequence: CASSVGTGRANVLTF. For the CDR3, the DNA is TGTGCCAGCAGCGTTGGGACAGGGAGGGCCAACGTCCTGACTTTC. This chain connects TRBV9 to TRBJ2-6; 9 positions agree with TRBD1. This CDR3 spans 15 amino acids. Germline CDR1 and CDR2: SGDLS and YYNGEE. Trimming cost V 2 bases and J 5 bases; bases outside gene matches: 2.

CDR3 nucleotide sequence: TGCGCCAGCAGCTTGACGGGGAGAGACACTGAAGCTTTCTTT. It is translated as CASSLTGRDTEAFF. This chain joins TRBV5-1 and TRBJ1-1; D call uncertain. This CDR3 spans 14 amino acids. Germline CDR1 and CDR2: SGHRS and YFSETQ. The germline V and J ends were trimmed by 1 base and 3 bases, with 10 bases remaining between them.

CDR3 region: CASSSHWTGSTFYEQYF. The CDR3 DNA follows: TGTGCCAGCAGTTCCCACTGGACAGGGAGTACCTTCTACGAGCAGTACTTC. The chain couples TRBV27 to TRBJ2-7, with 8 bases fitting TRBD1. CDR3 size: 17 residues. With V trimmed by 4 bases and J by 3 bases, 14 bases remained unmatched. Germline CDR1 and CDR2: MNHEY and SMNVEV (reference sequence).

CDR3 coding DNA: TGTGCCAGCAGCCCCCATAATTCTCCGGGAGGGGATACGCAGTATTTT. It encodes CASSPHNSPGGDTQYF. V and J are TRBV5-4 and TRBJ2-3; 8 bases align to TRBD2. Germline trimming cut 4 bases from V and 6 bases from J; bases unmatched to any gene: 13. Germline V gene lookup returns CDR1 SGHNT and CDR2 YYREEE (reference sequence). The CDR3 totals 16 residues.

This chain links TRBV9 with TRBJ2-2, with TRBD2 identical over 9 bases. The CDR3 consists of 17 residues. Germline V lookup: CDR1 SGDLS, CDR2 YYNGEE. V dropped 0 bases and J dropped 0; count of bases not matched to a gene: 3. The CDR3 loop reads CASSVGPSGTNTGELFF. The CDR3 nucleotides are TGTGCCAGCAGCGTAGGCCCTAGCGGGACGAACACCGGGGAGCTGTTTTTT.

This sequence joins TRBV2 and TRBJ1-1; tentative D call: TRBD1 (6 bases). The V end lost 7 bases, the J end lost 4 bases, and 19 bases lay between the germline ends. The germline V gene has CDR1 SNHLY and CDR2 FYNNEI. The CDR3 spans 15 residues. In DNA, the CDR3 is TGTGCCAGCACTTCACAGGGCTGGGGAGTCACTGAAGCTTTCTTT. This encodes CASTSQGWGVTEAFF. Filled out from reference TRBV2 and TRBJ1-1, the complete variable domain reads EPEVTQTPSHQVTQMGQEVILRCVPISNHLYFYWYRQILGQKVEFLVSFYNNEISEKSEIFDDQFSVERPDGSNFTLKIRSTKLEDSAMYFCASTSQGWGVTEAFFGQGTRLTVV.

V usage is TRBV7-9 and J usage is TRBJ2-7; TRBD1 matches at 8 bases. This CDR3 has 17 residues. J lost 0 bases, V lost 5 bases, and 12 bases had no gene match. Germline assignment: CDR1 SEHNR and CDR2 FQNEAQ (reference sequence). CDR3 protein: CASSDLLGQVSSYEQYF. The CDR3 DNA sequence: TGTGCCAGCAGCGACCTATTGGGACAGGTGAGCTCCTACGAGCAGTACTTC.

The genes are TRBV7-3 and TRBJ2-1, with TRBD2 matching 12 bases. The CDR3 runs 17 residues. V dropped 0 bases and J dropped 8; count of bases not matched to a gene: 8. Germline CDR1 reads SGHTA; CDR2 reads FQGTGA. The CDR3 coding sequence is TGTGCCAGCAGCTTAACGGAGACTAGCGGGAGTCTATATGAGCAGTTCTTC. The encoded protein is CASSLTETSGSLYEQFF.

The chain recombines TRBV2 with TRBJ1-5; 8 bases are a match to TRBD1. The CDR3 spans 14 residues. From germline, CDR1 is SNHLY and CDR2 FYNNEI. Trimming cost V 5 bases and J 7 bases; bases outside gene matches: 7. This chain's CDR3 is CASSPRDRNQPQHF. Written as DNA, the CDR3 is TGTGCCAGCAGTCCTCGGGACAGGAACCAGCCCCAGCATTTT.

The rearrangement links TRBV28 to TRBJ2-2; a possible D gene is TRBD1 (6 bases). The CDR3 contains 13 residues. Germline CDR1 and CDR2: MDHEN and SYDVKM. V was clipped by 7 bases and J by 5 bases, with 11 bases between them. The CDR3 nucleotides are TGTGCCAGCACTAGAGGACAGACCGGGGAGCTGTTTTTT. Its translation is CASTRGQTGELFF.

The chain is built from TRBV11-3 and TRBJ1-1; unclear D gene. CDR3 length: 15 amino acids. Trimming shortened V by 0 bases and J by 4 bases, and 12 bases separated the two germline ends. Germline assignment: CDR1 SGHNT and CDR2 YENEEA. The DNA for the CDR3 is TGTGCCAGCAGCTTAGATCAACGGACCCTCACTGAAGCTTTCTTT. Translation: CASSLDQRTLTEAFF.

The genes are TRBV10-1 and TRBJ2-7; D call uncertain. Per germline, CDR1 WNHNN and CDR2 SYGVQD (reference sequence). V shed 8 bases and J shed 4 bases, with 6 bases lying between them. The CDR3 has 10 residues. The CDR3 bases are TGCGCCAGCGGGGAATACGAGCAGTACTTC. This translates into CASGEYEQYF.

The CDR3 protein is CASSLVGRETQYF. The CDR3 DNA follows: TGCGCCAGCAGCTTGGTCGGACGGGAGACCCAGTACTTC. The chain carries TRBV5-1 and TRBJ2-5; D is unclear. V was shortened by 0 bases and J by 5 bases, with 8 bases between the two germline ends. CDR1 is SGHRS, CDR2 YFSETQ, per germline. This CDR3 contains 13 residues.

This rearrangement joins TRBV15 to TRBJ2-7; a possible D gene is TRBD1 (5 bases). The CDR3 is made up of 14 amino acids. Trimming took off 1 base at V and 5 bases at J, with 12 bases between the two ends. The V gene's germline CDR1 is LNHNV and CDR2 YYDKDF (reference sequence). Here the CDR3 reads CATSRGQGLDEQYF. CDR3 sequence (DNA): TGTGCCACCAGCAGAGGTCAGGGCCTGGACGAGCAGTACTTC.

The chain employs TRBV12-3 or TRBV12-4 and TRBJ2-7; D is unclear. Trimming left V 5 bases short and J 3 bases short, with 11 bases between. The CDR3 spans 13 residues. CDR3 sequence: CASSPSKNYEQYF. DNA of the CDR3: TGTGCCAGCAGTCCCAGCAAGAACTACGAGCAGTACTTC.

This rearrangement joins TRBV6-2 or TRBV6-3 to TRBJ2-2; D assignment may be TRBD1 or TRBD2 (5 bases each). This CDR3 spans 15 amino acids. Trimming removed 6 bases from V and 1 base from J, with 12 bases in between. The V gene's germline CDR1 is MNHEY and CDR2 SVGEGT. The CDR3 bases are TGTGCCAGCAGCCCGGGACGTCTGAACACCGGGGAGCTGTTTTTT. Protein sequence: CASSPGRLNTGELFF.

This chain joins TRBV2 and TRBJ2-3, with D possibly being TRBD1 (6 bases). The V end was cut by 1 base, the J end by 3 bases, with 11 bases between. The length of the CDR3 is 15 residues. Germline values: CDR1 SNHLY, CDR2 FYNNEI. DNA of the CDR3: TGTGCCAGCAGTGAAGGCAGGGGAAAGACAGATACGCAGTATTTT. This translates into CASSEGRGKTDTQYF. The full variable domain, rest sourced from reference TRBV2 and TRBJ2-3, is EPEVTQTPSHQVTQMGQEVILRCVPISNHLYFYWYRQILGQKVEFLVSFYNNEISEKSEIFDDQFSVERPDGSNFTLKIRSTKLEDSAMYFCASSEGRGKTDTQYFGPGTRLTVL.